The entry below gives a single T cell receptor (beta chain) sequence along with its context. These data belong to a study of blood T cell repertoires in COVID-19. Across the whole study: The origin of the acute and convalescent COVID-19 samples was the United States, Italy and Spain.

Only in-frame clones appear in the TCRdb table, and some are missing; sequencing was by immunoSEQ multiplex PCR. Of hundreds of thousands of clones in the sample, around nine tenths were seen once. Germline CDR1 reads DFQATT; CDR2 reads SNEGSKA (reference sequence). V lost 3 bases and J 2 bases, leaving 13 bases between the germline ends. The CDR3 loop spans 14 amino acids. The specimen was PBMCs or T cells enriched from blood (not recorded which). The chain uses TRBV20-1 and TRBJ1-1, with D possibly TRBD1 on 6 matching bases. The source is a woman aged 35 to 49 who had recovered from COVID-19. The CDR3 DNA is TGCAGTGCTAGTGGTACAGGGAAAAACACTGAAGCTTTCTTT. As protein: CSASGTGKNTEAFF.